This T cell receptor beta chain was recorded in a study of CD8+ T cells in alopecia areata. J gave up 5 bases and V 7 bases, and 9 bases lay outside the gene matches. This CDR3 contains 14 residues. Per the germline V gene, CDR1 is SQVTM and CDR2 is ANQGSEA. Extracted RNA was reverse transcribed into cDNA, the sequencing template. TCRdb keeps only in-frame clones here, not all; method: immunoSEQ multiplex PCR. This sample has 95,000 to 150,000 clones; about 50% occur once, and the top ten carry roughly a tenth. This clone showed up just a few times. Individuals with alopecia areata gave both lesional scalp punch biopsies and peripheral blood for collection. From PBMCs, CD4+ and CD8+ T cells were sorted.

The rearrangement joins TRBV29-1 to TRBJ2-1; TRBD1 aligns across 9 bases. Material for sequencing was NKG2D-low CD8+ T cells sorted from blood. This sequence was found in a human donor with alopecia areata. This chain's CDR3 is CSGGPGQGDNEQFF. The CDR3 DNA reads TGCAGCGGGGGTCCGGGACAGGGCGACAATGAGCAGTTCTTC.